One sample yielded the 9 T cell receptor beta chains listed below, sequenced in a study of spatial heterogeneity in lung cancer. Findings of the study overall: Higher tumor mutation counts went along with higher counts of expanded intratumoral alpha and beta TCRs.

The time point here: sample taken at primary tumor resection. TCRdb used MiXCR to reprocess the 5' RACE reads, holding one entry per CDR3 protein. Of about 2,800 distinct CDR3 sequences in the sample, 10% to 11% were seen once. No antigen has been identified for these receptors. The material was lung tumor tissue, obtained at surgery. The receptors shown here come from a male donor with early-stage non-small cell lung cancer.

By sample fraction, this clonotype is medium-sized (0.01 to 0.1%). CDR3 in DNA: TGTGCCACCAGTCGGGGAAGCGCCAGCTCCTACAATGAGCAGTTCTTC. It codes for CATSRGSASSYNEQFF. The V call is TRBV24-1, the J call TRBJ2-1; D may be TRBD2 (5 bases). The CDR3 spans 16 residues. In germline, CDR1 is KGHDR, CDR2 SFDVKD. Trimming cost V 6 bases and J 0 bases, with 14 bases left between them.

This clonotype ranks as medium-sized (0.01 to 0.1%). The chain couples TRBV7-2 to TRBJ2-3; 9 positions agree with TRBD2. This CDR3 has 16 residues. V gave up 3 bases and J gave up 4 bases; unmatched junction bases: 8. The germline V gene encodes CDR1 SGHTA and CDR2 FQGNSA. DNA of the CDR3: TGTGCCAGCAGCTTGGTCGCGGGGGGGATGGCAGATACGCAGTATTTT. It is translated as CASSLVAGGMADTQYF.

The chain is built from TRBV4-3 and TRBJ1-1, with a weak D call TRBD1 (5 bases). Deletions cut 0 bases from V and 1 base from J, with 12 bases between. CDR1 is LGHNA and CDR2 is YSLEER in the germline V gene. The CDR3 has 16 amino acids. The CDR3 here is CASSQDPGRGNTEAFF. For the CDR3, the DNA is TGCGCCAGCAGCCAAGATCCGGGGCGGGGGAACACTGAAGCTTTCTTT.

This clonotype counts as medium-sized. The V call is TRBV20-1, the J call TRBJ2-3; D perhaps matches TRBD1 (6 bases). In germline, CDR1 is DFQATT, CDR2 SNEGSKA (reference sequence). CDR3 length: 14 residues. The V end was cut by 6 bases, the J end by 2 bases, with 15 bases between. The CDR3 nucleotides are TGCAGTGCCGCCTGGGGGCGACCCACAGATACGCAGTATTTT. The encoded protein is CSAAWGRPTDTQYF.

Judged by abundance, this clonotype is medium-sized (0.01 to 0.1%). This rearrangement joins TRBV27 to TRBJ2-5; D is uncertain. The CDR3 extends over 16 amino acids. Germline CDR1 is MNHEY and CDR2 is SMNVEV (reference sequence). Trimming removed 2 bases at V and 2 bases at J, with 15 bases between. The CDR3 nucleotides are TGTGCCAGCAGTTTAGTCCCCAGGCCTGAGCAAGAGACCCAGTACTTC. Translating it yields CASSLVPRPEQETQYF.

This clonotype qualifies as medium-sized (0.01 to 0.1%). The rearrangement links TRBV6-2 or TRBV6-3 to TRBJ1-5; 8 nucleotides line up with TRBD1. The CDR3 is 14 residues long. Unmatched junction bases numbered 5, after V lost 7 bases and J lost 3 bases. Germline CDR1 and CDR2: MNHEY and SVGEGT. CDR3 sequence (DNA): TGTGCCAGCAACCGACAGGGGACCAATCAGCCCCAGCATTTT. It codes for CASNRQGTNQPQHF.

This clonotype qualifies as medium-sized. The chain links TRBV10-3 to TRBJ2-7; 7 nucleotides line up with TRBD1. V lost 5 bases, J lost 4 bases, and 2 bases stayed unmatched. Germline V gives CDR1 ENHRY, CDR2 SYGVKD. CDR3 size: 12 residues. The DNA for the CDR3 is TGTGCCATCAGTTTACAGGGGTACGAGCAGTACTTC. Protein sequence: CAISLQGYEQYF.

This clonotype is labeled as medium-sized (0.01 to 0.1%). V gene TRBV5-1 combines with J gene TRBJ2-1, with 8 bases lining up with TRBD1. V trimming: 7 bases; J trimming: 4 bases; junction bases outside the gene matches: 7. This CDR3 region has 14 residues. The germline V gene has CDR1 SGHRS and CDR2 YFSETQ. Here the CDR3 DNA reads TGCGCCAGCCAGACAGGGGACCGATACAATGAGCAGTTCTTC. It translates to CASQTGDRYNEQFF.

This clonotype rates as medium-sized. V and J are TRBV7-9 and TRBJ2-2; TRBD2 aligns across 8 bases. The CDR3 covers 15 residues. The junction had 3 bases not matched to a gene; V was cut back by 5 bases and J by 1 base. Germline values: CDR1 SEHNR, CDR2 FQNEAQ (reference sequence). CDR3 residues: CASSPLAENTGELFF. CDR3 DNA sequence: TGTGCCAGCAGCCCACTAGCGGAGAACACCGGGGAGCTGTTTTTT.